The clone carrying this T cell receptor beta chain has only a few counts. Its antigen remains unknown. These data come from a study of T-cell reconstitution after alpha-beta-depleted transplantation in children. Study outcomes and limitations: High day-60 TCRbeta diversity in some patients came from surviving recipient T cells and thymic progenitors.

V was shortened by 1 base and J by 2 bases, with 9 bases between the two germline ends. Germline V gene lookup returns CDR1 DFQATT and CDR2 SNEGSKA (reference sequence). CDR3 length: 13 residues. During its preparation, the TCRbeta library received unique molecular identifiers. MiXCR was run by TCRdb on the PCR reads, yielding one entry per CDR3 protein. In the table there are about 640,000 distinct CDR3 sequences, roughly 13% of which are singletons. The specimen comprised PBMCs, mostly from graft donor cells, sampled 360 days after TCRalphabeta/CD19-depleted stem cell transplant. The clonotype originates from a male patient between 5 and 17 years old who had a stem cell transplant for acute myeloid leukemia, so the T cells may come from the graft donor. The chain joins TRBV20-1 to TRBJ2-7, with D maybe TRBD1 (6 bases). The CDR3 DNA is TGCAGTGCTAGAGCCGGGACAACCTACGAGCAGTACTTC. It encodes CSARAGTTYEQYF.